Listed here are 23 T cell receptor beta chains from one sample, sequenced in a study of CD8+ T cells in alopecia areata. Extraction of RNA preceded its reverse transcription into cDNA, which served as the sequencing template. Libraries were prepared by immunoSEQ multiplex PCR; TCRdb keeps only in-frame clonotypes and omits some of them. The repertoire consists of about 130,000 clones, with about 47% occurring once and the leading ten covering about 19%. Sequencing used CD8+ T cells sorted from blood, obtained at week 0. The receptor source for this set is a human donor with alopecia areata.

CDR3 coding DNA: TGCAGCGCCGACAACCGTGATGAGCAGTTCTTC. It is translated as CSADNRDEQFF. The V call is TRBV29-1, the J call TRBJ2-1; D is undetermined. The length of the CDR3 is 11 residues. The V and J ends lost 7 bases and 8 bases respectively, with 12 bases between them. In germline, CDR1 is SQVTM, CDR2 ANQGSEA.

The chain combines TRBV13 with TRBJ1-1; D not resolved. The CDR3 loop spans 16 amino acids. V gave up 5 bases and J gave up 1 base, with 17 bases separating them. CDR1 is PRHDT and CDR2 is FYEKMQ in the germline V gene (reference sequence). In nucleotides, the CDR3 is TGTGCCAGCAGCGCCCAACTACAGTGGGGGAACACTGAAGCTTTCTTT. Amino acid sequence: CASSAQLQWGNTEAFF.

This clone was seen more than once but under ten times. This rearrangement joins TRBV9 to TRBJ1-6; unclear D gene. This CDR3 spans 14 amino acids. Trimming took off 3 bases at V and 4 bases at J, with 8 bases between the two ends. Germline V CDR1 and CDR2: SGDLS, YYNGEE. This CDR3 is CASSDRSYNSPLHF. DNA of the CDR3: TGTGCCAGCAGCGACCGGTCATATAATTCACCCCTCCACTTT.

The chain combines TRBV29-1 with TRBJ1-1, with TRBD1 identical over 7 bases. V gave up 3 bases and J gave up 0 bases; unmatched junction bases: 7. Per the germline V gene, CDR1 is SQVTM and CDR2 is ANQGSEA. CDR3 length: 15 residues. The CDR3 reads CSVEPRQGMNTEAFF. The CDR3, as DNA: TGCAGCGTTGAGCCCCGACAGGGAATGAACACTGAAGCTTTCTTT. Drawing the rest from reference TRBV29-1 and TRBJ1-1, the complete variable domain is SAVISQKPSRDICQRGTSLTIQCQVDSQVTMMFWYRQQPGQSLTLIATANQGSEATYESGFVIDKFPISRPNLTFSTLTVSNMSPEDSSIYLCSVEPRQGMNTEAFFGQGTRLTVV.

The chain has TRBV27 and TRBJ1-2; the D gene is possibly TRBD1 (5 bases). This CDR3 is 14 amino acids long. Trimming removed 3 bases from V and 3 bases from J, with 11 bases in between. The germline V gene encodes CDR1 MNHEY and CDR2 SMNVEV (reference sequence). The CDR3 spells CASSFQGPDYGYTF. In nucleotides, the CDR3 is TGTGCCAGCAGTTTTCAGGGACCGGACTATGGCTACACCTTC.

Here the CDR3 reads CASSLESGDYGYTF. Here the CDR3 DNA reads TGTGCCAGCAGCTTGGAGTCAGGGGACTATGGCTACACCTTC. The chain links TRBV5-4 to TRBJ1-2; perhaps TRBD1 as D (6 bases). Germline V gene data show CDR1 as SGHNT and CDR2 as YYREEE (reference sequence). This CDR3 has 14 residues. Trimming removed 0 bases at V and 3 bases at J, with 9 bases between. Full variable domain (missing parts from reference TRBV5-4 and TRBJ1-2): ETGVTQSPTHLIKTRGQQVTLRCSSQSGHNTVSWYQQALGQGPQFIFQYYREEENGRGNFPPRFSGLQFPNYSSELNVNALELDDSALYLCASSLESGDYGYTFGSGTRLTVV.

This clone turned up a few times. The J gene is TRBJ2-6, the V gene TRBV7-8; 8 bases match TRBD1. Germline lookup yields CDR1 SGHVS and CDR2 FQNEAQ. The V gene end was trimmed by 4 bases and the J gene end by 2 bases; junction bases not matched to a gene: 4. This CDR3 has 16 residues. The CDR3 here is CASSWTGRTGANVLTF. The CDR3 DNA follows: TGTGCCAGCAGCTGGACAGGGAGAACTGGGGCCAACGTCCTGACTTTC.

V gene TRBV5-1 combines with J gene TRBJ2-5; no reliable D call. The CDR3 totals 13 residues. V was cut by 5 bases and J by 3 bases, with 11 bases left in between. Germline lookup yields CDR1 SGHRS and CDR2 YFSETQ. The CDR3 DNA sequence: TGCGCCAGCAGGCTACGGACGGAAGAGACCCAGTACTTC. Protein sequence: CASRLRTEETQYF.

This rearrangement joins TRBV30 to TRBJ2-3; D call uncertain. Trimming cost V 7 bases and J 6 bases, with 8 bases left between them. The CDR3 length is 10 residues. Germline CDR1 GTSNPN, CDR2 SVGIG (reference sequence). The CDR3 loop is CAYLGDTQYF. The DNA for the CDR3 is TGTGCCTACTTAGGGGATACGCAGTATTTT.

The V and J genes are TRBV18 and TRBJ2-7; D gene unclear. V shed 0 bases and J shed 6 bases, with 18 bases lying between them. Per the germline V gene, CDR1 is KGHSH and CDR2 is LQKENI. The CDR3 length is 16 residues. The CDR3, as DNA: TGTGCCAGCTCACCACCGTCACCCCGGGCGACGGTCGAGCAGTACTTC. Its protein is CASSPPSPRATVEQYF. Full variable domain (outside the CDR3, taken from reference TRBV18 and TRBJ2-7): NAGVMQNPRHLVRRRGQEARLRCSPMKGHSHVYWYRQLPEEGLKFMVYLQKENIIDESGMPKERFSAEFPKEGPSILRIQQVVRGDSAAYFCASSPPSPRATVEQYFGPGTRLTVT.

This clone has a count of ten or more. The J gene is TRBJ2-3, the V gene TRBV5-1; no definite D call. With 0 bases removed from V and 2 bases from J, the gap between germline ends came to 10 bases. The CDR3 sequence is 15 residues long. CDR1 is SGHRS and CDR2 is YFSETQ in the germline V gene. The chain's CDR3 is CASSLEIVTTDTQYF. The CDR3 nucleotides are TGCGCCAGCAGCTTGGAGATAGTCACCACAGATACGCAGTATTTT.

The gene calls are TRBV7-4 and TRBJ1-4; D unresolved. The length of the CDR3 is 14 residues. The V gene's germline CDR1 is SGHVT and CDR2 SQSDAQ. The V and J ends lost 9 bases and 4 bases respectively, with 15 bases between them. For the CDR3, the DNA is TGTGCCAGTGTCGGAGCCGGAATTAATGAAAAACTGTTTTTT. It translates to CASVGAGINEKLFF.

Worth noting for this clone: The junction and the germline gene differ at one end; a read error may be behind it. The J gene is TRBJ1-3, the V gene TRBV10-3; D is uncertain. Germline CDR1 and CDR2: ENHRY and SYGVKD. CDR3 length equals 13 residues. CDR3 residues: CATSARAKNTIYF. CDR3 DNA sequence: TGTGCCACCAGTGCACGGGCGAAAAACACCATATATTTT.

The V and J genes are TRBV2 and TRBJ2-2; D is possibly TRBD1 (5 bases). CDR3 length equals 16 residues. With 6 bases removed from V and 3 bases from J, the gap between germline ends came to 17 bases. The germline gives CDR1 SNHLY, CDR2 FYNNEI. This chain's CDR3 is CASSDGHFLDTGELFF. The CDR3 DNA follows: TGTGCCAGCAGCGACGGACATTTTCTAGACACCGGGGAGCTGTTTTTT.

J is TRBJ2-7 and V is TRBV19, with 9 positions matching TRBD1. The CDR3 totals 14 residues. V was clipped by 4 bases and J by 5 bases; unmatched bases: 6. The germline CDR1 and CDR2 sequences are LNHDA and SQIVND (reference sequence). CDR3 loop: CASSSRQGGDEQYF. As DNA, the CDR3 is TGTGCCAGTAGTAGTCGACAGGGGGGAGACGAGCAGTACTTC.

CDR3 DNA: TGTGCCAGCAGCGTAGACGACAGTCCAGGCTATGGCTACACCTTC. Amino acid sequence: CASSVDDSPGYGYTF. The genes are TRBV9 and TRBJ1-2; possibly TRBD1 for D (5 bases). The CDR3 length is 15 residues. Germline V gives CDR1 SGDLS, CDR2 YYNGEE. Trimming pared 0 bases from V and 4 bases from J, leaving 13 bases between.

The chain links TRBV7-9 to TRBJ2-4; D uncertain. This CDR3 region has 12 residues. Per the germline V gene, CDR1 is SEHNR and CDR2 is FQNEAQ (reference sequence). The ends were cut back, 2 bases at V and 8 bases at J, with 7 bases in the middle. The CDR3 sequence is CASSLMEYIQYF. CDR3 nucleotides: TGTGCCAGCAGCTTAATGGAGTACATTCAGTACTTC.

V is TRBV19 and J is TRBJ1-1; 8 bases fit TRBD1. This CDR3 contains 15 residues. Trimming removed 6 bases from V and 1 base from J; junction bases left unmatched: 7. The germline V gene encodes CDR1 LNHDA and CDR2 SQIVND (reference sequence). In DNA form, the CDR3 reads TGTGCCAGTAGGATGTCACAGGGGGGGAACACTGAAGCTTTCTTT. Protein: CASRMSQGGNTEAFF.

The V gene is TRBV30, the J gene TRBJ1-3, with TRBD1 matching 7 bases. Per the germline V gene, CDR1 is GTSNPN and CDR2 is SVGIG (reference sequence). Trimming took 3 bases from V and 0 from J; bases not matched to a gene: 11. The CDR3 totals 17 residues. CDR3 amino acids: CAWRGTGQFGSGNTIYF. The CDR3 DNA sequence: TGTGCCTGGAGGGGGACGGGACAGTTCGGCTCTGGAAACACCATATATTTT.

This clone was recorded only once. The sample contains more than one DNA sequence encoding this CDR3. The chain links TRBV27 to TRBJ1-5; a possible D gene is TRBD1 (5 bases). The germline CDR1 and CDR2 sequences are MNHEY and SMNVEV (reference sequence). The length of the CDR3 is 14 residues. V was trimmed by 6 bases and J by 2 bases, leaving 11 bases between them. CDR3 nucleotides: TGTGCCAGCAGCCTGGGGGGTGGCAATCAGCCCCAGCATTTT. Translating gives CASSLGGGNQPQHF.

The genes are TRBV30 and TRBJ1-1; D remains unclear. The CDR3 covers 11 residues. Deletions cut 2 bases from V and 8 bases from J, with 9 bases between. Germline V lookup: CDR1 GTSNPN, CDR2 SVGIG (reference sequence). In DNA, the CDR3 is TGTGCCTGGAGTCTCGAGAAAGAAGCTTTCTTT. This sequence encodes CAWSLEKEAFF.

V gene TRBV7-2 combines with J gene TRBJ1-2; D is uncertain. The CDR3 loop spans 13 amino acids. In germline, CDR1 is SGHTA, CDR2 FQGNSA. With 5 bases removed from V and 1 base from J, the gap between germline ends came to 8 bases. As DNA, the CDR3 is TGTGCCAGCAGCGAGGACGTTAACTATGGCTACACCTTC. Translating gives CASSEDVNYGYTF. Full variable domain (rest looked up from reference TRBV7-2 and TRBJ1-2): GAGVSQSPSNKVTEKGKDVELRCDPISGHTALYWYRQSLGQGLEFLIYFQGNSAPDKSGLPSDRFSAERTGGSVSTLTIQRTQQEDSAVYLCASSEDVNYGYTFGSGTRLTVV.

This clone was detected only a few times. Other DNA sequences in the sample encode the same CDR3. This chain's CDR3 is CASRGGSYEQYF. The CDR3 region has the DNA TGTGCCAGCAGGGGCGGATCCTACGAGCAGTACTTC. The rearrangement uses TRBV2 and TRBJ2-7; D not certain. In germline, CDR1 is SNHLY, CDR2 FYNNEI. V was clipped by 6 bases and J by 1 base, with 7 bases between them. The CDR3 loop spans 12 amino acids.